One and the same sample provided the 14 T cell receptor beta chains below, sequenced in a study of CD8 T cells in Susac syndrome. With random hexamers, reverse transcription was performed on roughly 0.45 to 1 ug of RNA. TCRdb recomputed calls from the immunoSEQ multiplex PCR reads with MiXCR, one row per CDR3 protein. The sample records 150,000 to 160,000 distinct CDR3 sequences, about 94% being singletons. Sequences were obtained from CD8+ T cells from PBMCs. Receptor source: a human donor with multiple sclerosis.

This chain connects TRBV6-2 or TRBV6-3 to TRBJ2-3, with unresolved D. Trimming cost V 5 bases and J 0 bases, with 18 bases left between them. In germline, CDR1 is MNHEY, CDR2 SVGEGT. The CDR3 loop spans 17 amino acids. The CDR3 coding sequence is TGTGCCAGCAGTCCTCCTCCGGGCCCCTCCAGCACAGATACGCAGTATTTT. Encoded protein: CASSPPPGPSSTDTQYF.

The chain uses TRBV20-1 and TRBJ1-1; D remains unclear. Trimming shortened V by 1 base and J by 0 bases, and 15 bases separated the two germline ends. The CDR3 spans 16 residues. The germline CDR1 and CDR2 sequences are DFQATT and SNEGSKA (reference sequence). CDR3 region: CSARGLHDRMNTEAFF. The CDR3 DNA reads as TGCAGTGCTAGAGGGCTACACGATCGGATGAACACTGAAGCTTTCTTT.

This clonotype was observed a handful of times. The chain employs TRBV27 and TRBJ1-1; unclear D gene. CDR1 is MNHEY, CDR2 SMNVEV, per germline (reference sequence). Trimming cost V 2 bases and J 1 base, with 8 bases left between them. There are 14 residues in the CDR3. The CDR3 loop reads CASSLGGANTEAFF. The CDR3 nucleotides read TGTGCCAGCAGTTTAGGAGGAGCGAACACTGAAGCTTTCTTT.

V gene TRBV7-9 combines with J gene TRBJ1-5, with TRBD1 identical over 7 bases. Per the germline V gene, CDR1 is SEHNR and CDR2 is FQNEAQ (reference sequence). V trimming: 3 bases; J trimming: 5 bases; junction bases outside the gene matches: 10. The CDR3 spans 16 residues. The CDR3 sequence is CASSLRSGQKDQPQHF. DNA of the CDR3: TGTGCCAGCAGCTTGAGATCGGGACAGAAGGATCAGCCCCAGCATTTT.

CDR3 DNA: TGTGCCAGCAGCCCGGGACTAGCGGGGATCTACGAGCAGTACTTC. The encoded protein is CASSPGLAGIYEQYF. This chain links TRBV6-5 with TRBJ2-7, with TRBD2 matching 13 bases. The length of the CDR3 is 15 residues. Trimming removed 6 bases from V and 3 bases from J; junction bases left unmatched: 5. CDR1 is MNHEY, CDR2 SVGAGI, per germline.

The genes are TRBV7-8 and TRBJ2-3; no reliable D call. CDR3 length: 14 residues. The V gene lost 0 bases and the J gene lost 4 bases, with 8 bases spanning the gap. Germline CDR1 and CDR2: SGHVS and FQNEAQ. CDR3 sequence (DNA): TGTGCCAGCAGCTTAGCCTTGTGGGCAGATACGCAGTATTTT. This translates into CASSLALWADTQYF.

V is TRBV9 and J is TRBJ1-2; D gene uncertain. CDR1 SGDLS and CDR2 YYNGEE come from the germline V gene. V dropped 3 bases and J dropped 0 bases, with 12 bases sitting between them. The CDR3 spans 15 residues. CDR3 amino acids: CASSATGGPNYGYTF. DNA for the CDR3: TGTGCCAGCAGCGCTACCGGAGGCCCTAACTATGGCTACACCTTC.

This chain uses TRBV9 with TRBJ2-3, with 9 bases aligning to TRBD1. This CDR3 has 15 residues. J lost 7 bases, V lost 2 bases, and 8 bases had no gene match. Per germline, CDR1 SGDLS and CDR2 YYNGEE. CDR3 loop: CASSVGQGFMNTQYF. As DNA, the CDR3 is TGTGCCAGCAGCGTGGGACAGGGTTTTATGAATACGCAGTATTTT. Complete variable domain (other parts from reference TRBV9 and TRBJ2-3): DSGVTQTPKHLITATGQRVTLRCSPRSGDLSVYWYQQSLDQGLQFLIQYYNGEERAKGNILERFSAQQFPDLHSELNLSSLELGDSALYFCASSVGQGFMNTQYFGPGTRLTVL.

As DNA, the CDR3 is TGTGCCAGCAGCACCGGTGGCATTTGGGGAGCTTTCTTT. Residues: CASSTGGIWGAFF. The V call is TRBV9, the J call TRBJ1-1; D remains ambiguous. CDR3 length: 13 amino acids. The germline V gene has CDR1 SGDLS and CDR2 YYNGEE. V gave up 4 bases and J gave up 10 bases, with 17 bases separating them. The full variable domain, in which reference TRBV9 and TRBJ1-1 provide the parts outside the CDR3, is DSGVTQTPKHLITATGQRVTLRCSPRSGDLSVYWYQQSLDQGLQFLIQYYNGEERAKGNILERFSAQQFPDLHSELNLSSLELGDSALYFCASSTGGIWGAFFGQGTRLTVV.

The V and J genes are TRBV12-3 or TRBV12-4 and TRBJ1-5; D unclear. V was trimmed by 5 bases and J by 0 bases, leaving 5 bases between them. This CDR3 spans 13 amino acids. CDR3 residues: CASSVNSNQPQHF. CDR3 sequence (DNA): TGTGCCAGCAGTGTTAATAGCAATCAGCCCCAGCATTTT.

The rearrangement joins TRBV6-5 to TRBJ1-2, with 8 nucleotides matching TRBD1. Unmatched junction bases numbered 10, after V lost 7 bases and J lost 6 bases. Germline V gene sequence: CDR1 MNHEY, CDR2 SVGAGI. The CDR3 is 14 amino acids. In DNA, the CDR3 is TGTGCCAGCATAAGGGCGGACAGGGCCGATGGCTACACCTTC. Translation gives CASIRADRADGYTF.

The chain recombines TRBV27 with TRBJ2-4; no clear D gene. Deletions cut 3 bases from V and 11 bases from J, with 8 bases between. This CDR3 comprises 11 residues. Germline assignment: CDR1 MNHEY and CDR2 SMNVEV (reference sequence). CDR3 sequence (DNA): TGTGCCAGCAGTTTCGGCCGGTTTCAGTACTTC. Protein sequence: CASSFGRFQYF.

The J gene is TRBJ2-3, the V gene TRBV4-1, with D possibly TRBD1 on 5 matching bases. The CDR3 contains 12 residues. V gave up 2 bases and J gave up 6 bases, with 6 bases separating them. Germline CDR1 MGHRA, CDR2 YSYEKL. CDR3 coding DNA: TGCGCCAGCAGCCAACCAGGGGATACGCAGTATTTT. Residues: CASSQPGDTQYF.

The chain has TRBV3-1 and TRBJ1-1; D gene ambiguous. Germline values: CDR1 LGHDT, CDR2 YNNKEL (reference sequence). The V end was cut by 0 bases, the J end by 0 bases, with 8 bases between. The CDR3 totals 15 residues. In DNA form, the CDR3 reads TGTGCCAGCAGCCAAGAGAATTGGATGAACACTGAAGCTTTCTTT. It yields the protein CASSQENWMNTEAFF.